Listed below are T cell receptor beta chains from one sample, sequenced in a study of T cell changes during pregnancy in multiple sclerosis. TCRdb's table, derived via immunoSEQ multiplex PCR, lists solely in-frame clones and lacks some. Of 40,000 to 45,000 clones listed, around 94% were seen once; the top ten hold roughly 1.4%. Sequenced sample: peripheral blood. Source of these receptors: a female donor with multiple sclerosis, enrolled in a pregnancy study. The CDR3 runs from the conserved cysteine through the conserved F or W. A D gene is named only where the DNA matches it firmly. Clone size, where shown, is once, few, many, or a class for clones that have expanded.

CDR3	DNA	D	size	V	J	length
CASRLDRAPGELFF	TGTGCCAGCAGGTTGGACAGGGCCCCCGGGGAGCTGTTTTTT	TRBD1	.	TRBV7-3	TRBJ2-2	14
CASSELAGGQETQYF	TGTGCCAGCAGTGAACTAGCGGGAGGGCAAGAGACCCAGTACTTC	TRBD2	.	TRBV6-1	TRBJ2-5	15
CASSASQGSGANVLTF	TGTGCCAGCAGCGCCTCTCAGGGATCTGGGGCCAACGTCCTGACTTTC	.	.	TRBV5-4	TRBJ2-6	16
CASSLRRTSGRAGNNEQFF	TGTGCCAGCAGCTTGAGGCGGACTAGCGGGAGGGCTGGTAACAATGAGCAGTTCTTC	TRBD2	.	TRBV7-8	TRBJ2-1	19
CASSFRAGTHRNQPQHF	TGTGCCAGCAGCTTCCGGGCGGGGACCCATAGGAATCAGCCCCAGCATTTT	.	.	TRBV7-6	TRBJ1-5	17
CASSYDGNHPYNEQFF	TGTGCCAGCAGTTATGACGGGAATCACCCCTACAATGAGCAGTTCTTC	.	.	TRBV6-5	TRBJ2-1	16
CSVVAFLGKTYEQYF	TGCAGCGTTGTTGCTTTTCTGGGGAAGACCTACGAGCAGTACTTC	.	.	TRBV29-1	TRBJ2-7	15
CASSTDRNTGELFF	TGCGCCAGCAGCACGGACAGGAACACCGGGGAGCTGTTTTTT	.	.	TRBV5-1	TRBJ2-2	14
CASSQRDRGNTGELFF	TGCGCCAGCAGCCAACGAGACAGGGGTAACACCGGGGAGCTGTTTTTT	TRBD1	.	TRBV4-3	TRBJ2-2	16
CASSLRGDPSYEQYF	TGTGCCAGCAGCTTGAGGGGGGATCCCTCCTACGAGCAGTACTTC	.	.	TRBV5-4	TRBJ2-7	15
CASSVDSQETQYF	TGTGCCAGCAGCGTGGACAGTCAAGAGACCCAGTACTTC	.	.	TRBV9	TRBJ2-5	13
CASSLHGKEDTQYF	TGTGCCAGCAGCTTACACGGGAAAGAAGATACGCAGTATTTT	.	.	TRBV7-2	TRBJ2-3	14
CASAAGQSTDTQYF	TGTGCCTCAGCGGCGGGCCAGAGCACAGATACGCAGTATTTT	.	.	TRBV10-3	TRBJ2-3	14
CASSQMYRGRRETQYF	TGCGCCAGCAGCCAGATGTACAGGGGACGCCGAGAGACCCAGTACTTC	TRBD1	.	TRBV4-1	TRBJ2-5	16
CASSPPTGVSTDTQYF	TGTGCCAGCAGTCCGCCGACAGGGGTGAGCACAGATACGCAGTATTTT	TRBD1	.	TRBV28	TRBJ2-3	16
CASSLTSKQYF	TGTGCCAGCAGCCTTACTAGCAAGCAGTACTTC	.	.	TRBV5-6	TRBJ2-7	11
CASSLSTGVSGNTIYF	TGTGCCAGCAGCTTATCTACAGGGGTCTCTGGAAACACCATATATTTT	TRBD1	.	TRBV7-2	TRBJ1-3	16
CASSEAGSGANVLTF	TGTGCCAGCAGTGAAGCCGGCTCTGGGGCCAACGTCCTGACTTTC	.	.	TRBV6-1	TRBJ2-6	15
CASSLGGENTGELFF	TGTGCCAGCAGTTTGGGGGGAGAGAACACCGGGGAGCTGTTTTTT	.	.	TRBV28	TRBJ2-2	15
CASSLRWGNRAEVGEQYF	TGTGCCAGCAGCTTAAGGTGGGGGAATCGAGCGGAGGTGGGCGAGCAGTACTTC	.	.	TRBV7-9	TRBJ2-7	18
CASSEGNDYNEQFF	TGTGCCAGCAGTGAAGGTAACGACTACAATGAGCAGTTCTTC	.	medium-sized	TRBV6-1	TRBJ2-1	14
CASAPPEPLGGNEQFF	TGTGCTAGTGCCCCGCCTGAACCCCTAGGTGGGAATGAGCAGTTCTTC	.	few	TRBV12-5	TRBJ2-1	16
CASSRSQGETQYF	TGTGCCAGCAGCCGATCGCAGGGGGAGACCCAGTACTTC	.	once	TRBV7-9	TRBJ2-5	13
CASSPASGQGNIQYF	TGTGCCAGCTCACCGGCGTCGGGACAGGGAAACATTCAGTACTTC	TRBD1	.	TRBV18	TRBJ2-4	15
CASSFSGQGAPGELFF	TGCGCCAGCAGCTTCAGCGGACAGGGGGCTCCCGGGGAGCTGTTTTTT	TRBD1	.	TRBV5-1	TRBJ2-2	16
CASSLGQGMVTEAFF	TGCGCCAGCAGCTTGGGACAGGGTATGGTCACTGAAGCTTTCTTT	TRBD1	.	TRBV5-1	TRBJ1-1	15
CASSEFYNEQFF	TGTGCCAGCAGTGAATTTTACAATGAGCAGTTCTTC	.	.	TRBV28	TRBJ2-1	12
CASSLVYRRQSGGELFF	TGTGCCAGCAGCTTAGTTTACAGAAGGCAGTCCGGCGGGGAGCTGTTTTTT	.	.	TRBV7-9	TRBJ2-2	17
CAPSRGNTEAFF	TGCGCCCCTTCCCGGGGGAACACTGAAGCTTTCTTT	.	once	TRBV28	TRBJ1-1	12
CATGLGDTQYF	TGTGCCACTGGACTAGGGGATACGCAGTATTTT	TRBD2	.	TRBV10-3	TRBJ2-3	11
CASSFTQSNYGYTF	TGTGCCAGCAGCTTTACCCAGAGTAACTATGGCTACACCTTC	.	.	TRBV5-6	TRBJ1-2	14
CASSLGSGAYNEQFF	TGCGCCAGCAGCTTGGGTTCAGGCGCCTACAATGAGCAGTTCTTC	.	.	TRBV5-1	TRBJ2-1	15
CSAEDNYEQYF	TGCAGTGCTGAAGACAACTACGAGCAGTACTTC	.	.	TRBV20-1	TRBJ2-7	11